The 11 T cell receptor beta chains presented below share a single source sample, sequenced in a study of cytomegalovirus exposure and HLA in healthy donors. PCR was performed using 60 Vbeta and 13 Jbeta primers. The method was immunoSEQ multiplex PCR; TCRdb's version includes in-frame clones alone and lacks a portion of them. Of under 150,000 clones listed, about three quarters are singletons. The specimen was PBMCs. The receptors were sampled from a human donor in good health.

CDR3 in DNA: TGTGCCAGTACCTCGGGACAGACCAATCAGCCCCAGCATTTT. It is translated as CASTSGQTNQPQHF. The V and J genes are TRBV19 and TRBJ1-5, with 7 bases fitting TRBD1. Germline CDR1 reads LNHDA; CDR2 reads SQIVND (reference sequence). Losses at the gene ends were 7 bases for V and 3 bases for J; bases not matched to a gene: 6. The CDR3 covers 14 residues. Combining the CDR3 with reference TRBV19 and TRBJ1-5 gives the whole variable domain DGGITQSPKYLFRKEGQNVTLSCEQNLNHDAMYWYRQDPGQGLRLIYYSQIVNDFQKGDIAEGYSVSREKKESFPLTVTSAQKNPTAFYLCASTSGQTNQPQHFGDGTRLSIL.

The chain uses TRBV4-3 and TRBJ2-3; TRBD2 matches 12 bases. This CDR3 comprises 21 residues. V trimming: 0 bases; J trimming: 1 base; junction bases outside the gene matches: 14. CDR1 and CDR2 from the germline V gene are LGHNA and YSLEER. CDR3 protein: CASSQDRFATSGRTGTDTQYF. The CDR3 bases are TGCGCCAGCAGCCAAGATCGGTTCGCGACTAGCGGGAGAACAGGCACAGATACGCAGTATTTT.

The rearrangement links TRBV10-2 to TRBJ1-5, with D maybe TRBD1 (6 bases). Germline values: CDR1 WSHSY, CDR2 SAAADI. CDR3 length: 16 amino acids. Trimming cost V 4 bases and J 4 bases, with 17 bases left between them. The CDR3 sequence is CASSALKQGWNQPQHF. The CDR3 DNA is TGCGCCAGCAGTGCCCTAAAACAGGGCTGGAATCAGCCCCAGCATTTT.

This rearrangement joins TRBV7-2 to TRBJ2-7; no clear D. This CDR3 has 17 residues. Trimming shortened V by 0 bases and J by 2 bases, and 17 bases separated the two germline ends. Per germline, CDR1 SGHTA and CDR2 FQGNSA. CDR3 sequence reads: CASSLASGSGSAYEQYF. CDR3 bases: TGTGCCAGCAGCTTAGCGTCTGGGTCAGGCTCCGCCTACGAGCAGTACTTC.

This chain links TRBV9 with TRBJ1-1; tentatively, D is TRBD1 (5 bases). Trimming shortened V by 0 bases and J by 5 bases, and 11 bases separated the two germline ends. Germline-derived CDR1 and CDR2 are SGDLS and YYNGEE. CDR3 size: 14 residues. CDR3: CASSVGPGWTEAFF. DNA for the CDR3: TGTGCCAGCAGCGTAGGACCAGGGTGGACTGAAGCTTTCTTT.

The V and J genes are TRBV27 and TRBJ2-1, with 7 bases identical to TRBD2. CDR3 size: 13 residues. Germline loops: CDR1 MNHEY, CDR2 SMNVEV (reference sequence). V lost 3 bases, J lost 6 bases, and 2 bases stayed unmatched. The CDR3 region is CASSLWGGNEQFF. CDR3 nucleotides: TGTGCCAGCAGTTTGTGGGGGGGCAATGAGCAGTTCTTC.

This chain links TRBV4-3 with TRBJ1-2, with D unclear. V was trimmed by 1 base and J by 4 bases, leaving 10 bases between them. CDR1 and CDR2 from the germline V gene are LGHNA and YSLEER. The CDR3 contains 14 residues. The CDR3 region has the DNA TGCGCCAGCAGCCAAGGTCCTTACAGCTATGGCTACACCTTC. Its protein product is CASSQGPYSYGYTF.

The chain is built from TRBV15 and TRBJ1-5, with D perhaps matching TRBD1 (6 bases). The CDR3 is 14 amino acids. V lost 4 bases and J lost 4, with 11 bases in between. From germline, CDR1 is LNHNV and CDR2 YYDKDF (reference sequence). DNA of the CDR3: TGTGCCACCAGCACTTCGACAGGAAATCAGCCCCAGCATTTT. Amino acids: CATSTSTGNQPQHF. The whole variable domain, filled in from reference TRBV15 and TRBJ1-5, reads DAMVIQNPRYQVTQFGKPVTLSCSQTLNHNVMYWYQQKSSQAPKLLFHYYDKDFNNEADTPDNFQSRRPNTSFCFLDIRSPGLGDTAMYLCATSTSTGNQPQHFGDGTRLSIL.

This chain links TRBV13 with TRBJ2-7; no firm D call. This CDR3 comprises 12 residues. Germline loops: CDR1 PRHDT, CDR2 FYEKMQ (reference sequence). Deletions cut 5 bases from V and 3 bases from J, with 8 bases between. The CDR3 sequence is CASSQRYYEQYF. The CDR3 DNA reads TGTGCCAGCAGCCAACGCTACTACGAGCAGTACTTC. The entire variable domain, with the rest obtained from reference TRBV13 and TRBJ2-7, is as follows: AAGVIQSPRHLIKEKRETATLKCYPIPRHDTVYWYQQGPGQDPQFLISFYEKMQSDKGSIPDRFSAQQFSDYHSELNMSSLELGDSALYFCASSQRYYEQYFGPGTRLTVT.

V gene TRBV7-3 combines with J gene TRBJ2-3, with 9 bases aligning to TRBD2. V shed 1 base, J shed 3 bases, and the junction held 2 bases outside the gene matches. The germline V gene has CDR1 SGHTA and CDR2 FQGTGA. The CDR3 contains 15 residues. The CDR3 DNA reads as TGTGCCAGCAGCTTAAGGCTAGCGGGGACAGATACGCAGTATTTT. It yields the protein CASSLRLAGTDTQYF.

Regarding this clone: The junction departs from germline at one end; a sequencing error may be responsible. The rearrangement uses TRBV7-9 and TRBJ2-7; D not certain. Per the germline V gene, CDR1 is SEHNR and CDR2 is FQNEAQ (reference sequence). This CDR3 contains 12 residues. DNA for the CDR3: TGTTCCAGCAGCTCCGTTGTGTACGAGCAGTACTTC. It encodes CSSSSVVYEQYF.